Sequencing of this T cell receptor (beta chain) was carried out in a study of T cell responses to AZD1222 COVID-19 vaccine. Overall study context: Second doses at about 4 or about 12 weeks were pooled.

Findings and caveats of the study: Reportedly, nearly half of unique spike TCRs recognized epitopes outside B.1.351/B.1.1.7 mutations. Compared with day 0, the breadth and depth of the Spike-specific TCR repertoire rose significantly after two doses of AZD1222.

Profiling relied on immunoSEQ multiplex PCR, and the TCRdb table lists in-frame clones only, not all of them. The sample shows about 150,000 clones, 90% to 95% of them seen only once. V shed 3 bases, J shed 0 bases, and the junction held 7 bases outside the gene matches. CDR3 length: 16 amino acids. CDR1 SGHRS and CDR2 YFSETQ come from the germline V gene. Comments on this clone: The target antigen is unknown.

Specimen: peripheral blood, collected on day 0 of AZD1222 vaccination. This receptor was identified in an adult in good health. V gene TRBV5-1 combines with J gene TRBJ2-7; TRBD1 agrees at 9 bases. This CDR3 reads CASSSEPGQGSYEQYF. In DNA form, the CDR3 reads TGCGCCAGCAGCTCGGAGCCGGGACAGGGCTCCTACGAGCAGTACTTC.